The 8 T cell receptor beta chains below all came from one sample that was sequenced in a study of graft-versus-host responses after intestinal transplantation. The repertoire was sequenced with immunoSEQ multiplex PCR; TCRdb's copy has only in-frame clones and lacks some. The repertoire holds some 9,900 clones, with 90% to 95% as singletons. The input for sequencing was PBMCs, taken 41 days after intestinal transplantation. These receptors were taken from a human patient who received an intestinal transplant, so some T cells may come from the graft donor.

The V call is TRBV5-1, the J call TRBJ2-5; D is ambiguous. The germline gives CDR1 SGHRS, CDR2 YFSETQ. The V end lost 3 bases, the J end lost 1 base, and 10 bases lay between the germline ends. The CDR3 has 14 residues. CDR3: CASSSQTFQETQYF. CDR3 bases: TGCGCCAGCAGCTCCCAGACATTCCAAGAGACCCAGTACTTC.

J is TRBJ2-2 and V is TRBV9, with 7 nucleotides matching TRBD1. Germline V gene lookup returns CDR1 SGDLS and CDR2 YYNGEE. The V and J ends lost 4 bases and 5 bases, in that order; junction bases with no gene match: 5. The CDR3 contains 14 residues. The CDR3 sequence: CASSLPRGTGELFF. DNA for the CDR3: TGTGCCAGCAGCCTTCCCAGGGGGACCGGGGAGCTGTTTTTT.

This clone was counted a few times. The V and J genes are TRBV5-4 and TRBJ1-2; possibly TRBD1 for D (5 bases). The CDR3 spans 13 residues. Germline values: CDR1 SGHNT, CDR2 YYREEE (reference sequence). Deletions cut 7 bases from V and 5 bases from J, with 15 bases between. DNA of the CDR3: TGTGCCAGCGCACGACGGGGGGGGTATGGCTACACCTTC. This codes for CASARRGGYGYTF. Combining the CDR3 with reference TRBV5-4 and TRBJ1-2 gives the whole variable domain ETGVTQSPTHLIKTRGQQVTLRCSSQSGHNTVSWYQQALGQGPQFIFQYYREEENGRGNFPPRFSGLQFPNYSSELNVNALELDDSALYLCASARRGGYGYTFGSGTRLTVV.

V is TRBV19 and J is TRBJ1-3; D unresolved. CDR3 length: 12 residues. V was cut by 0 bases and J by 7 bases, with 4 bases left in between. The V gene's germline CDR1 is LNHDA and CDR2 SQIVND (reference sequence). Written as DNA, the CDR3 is TGTGCCAGTAGTATAGAGCGGAACACCATATATTTT. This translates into CASSIERNTIYF.

In DNA, the CDR3 is TGTGCCAGCAGTTTTGGAGCGTATAATTCACCCCTCCACTTT. It yields the protein CASSFGAYNSPLHF. V usage is TRBV27 and J usage is TRBJ1-6; D uncertain. Germline loops: CDR1 MNHEY, CDR2 SMNVEV (reference sequence). Trimming left V 3 bases short and J 4 bases short, with 7 bases between. CDR3 length: 14 residues.

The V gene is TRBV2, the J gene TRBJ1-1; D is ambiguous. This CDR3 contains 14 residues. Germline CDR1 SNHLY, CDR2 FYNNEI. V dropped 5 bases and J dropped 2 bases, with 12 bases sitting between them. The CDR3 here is CASSKHEKNTEAFF. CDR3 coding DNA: TGTGCCAGCAGTAAACACGAGAAAAACACTGAAGCTTTCTTT. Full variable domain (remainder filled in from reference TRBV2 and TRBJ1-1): EPEVTQTPSHQVTQMGQEVILRCVPISNHLYFYWYRQILGQKVEFLVSFYNNEISEKSEIFDDQFSVERPDGSNFTLKIRSTKLEDSAMYFCASSKHEKNTEAFFGQGTRLTVV.

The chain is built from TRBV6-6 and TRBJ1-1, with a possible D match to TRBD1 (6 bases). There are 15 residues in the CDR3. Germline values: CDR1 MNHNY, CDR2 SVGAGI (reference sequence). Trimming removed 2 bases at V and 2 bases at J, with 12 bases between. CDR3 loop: CASSYQQGKNTEAFF. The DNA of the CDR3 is TGTGCCAGCAGTTACCAACAGGGTAAAAACACTGAAGCTTTCTTT.

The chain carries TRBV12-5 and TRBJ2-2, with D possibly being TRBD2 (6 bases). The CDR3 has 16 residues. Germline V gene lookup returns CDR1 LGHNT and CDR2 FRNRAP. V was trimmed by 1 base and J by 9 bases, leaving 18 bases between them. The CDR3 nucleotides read TGTGCTAGTGGTTTGGGATTCCGGGACTTTGGCTGGGAGCTGTTTTTT. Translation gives CASGLGFRDFGWELFF. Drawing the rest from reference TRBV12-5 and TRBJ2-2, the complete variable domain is DARVTQTPRHKVTEMGQEVTMRCQPILGHNTVFWYRQTMMQGLELLAYFRNRAPLDDSGMPKDRFSAEMPDATLATLKIQPSEPRDSAVYFCASGLGFRDFGWELFFGEGSRLTVL.